Each of the 12 T cell receptor beta chains below was sequenced from the same sample in a study of regulatory T cells in long-lasting Graves disease. In building TCR beta libraries, iRepertoire HTBI primers were used together with Arm-PCR of CDR3 regions. TCRdb used MiXCR to reprocess the multiplex PCR reads, holding one entry per CDR3 protein. The sample has about 530,000 distinct CDR3 sequences; 15% to 20% are singletons. The time point: newly diagnosed GD, antithyroid drugs for less than 3 months. There was RNA extracted from PBMCs, and the TCR library was made from it. These data were likewise used in another study, on T cells in Graves' hyperthyroidism and ophthalmopathy.

This material consisted of peripheral blood mononuclear cells (PBMCs), taken at new diagnosis, from a patient treated with antithyroid drugs. The receptors derive from a woman aged 40-65 years with Graves disease.

The chain recombines TRBV6-2 or TRBV6-3 with TRBJ2-4; D may be TRBD1 (5 bases). Germline values: CDR1 MNHEY, CDR2 SVGEGT. Trimming took off 2 bases at V and 4 bases at J, with 15 bases between the two ends. CDR3 length: 16 residues. The DNA for the CDR3 is TGTGCCAGCAGTTACCCCTCAGGCCAGGGAAAAAACATTCAGTACTTC. Its translation: CASSYPSGQGKNIQYF.

This clonotype came up many times. This rearrangement joins TRBV27 to TRBJ1-4; D is unclear. Trimming removed 4 bases at V and 4 bases at J, with 13 bases between. CDR1 is MNHEY and CDR2 is SMNVEV in the germline V gene (reference sequence). This CDR3 contains 15 residues. CDR3 loop: CASSSDSPGNEKLFF. In DNA, the CDR3 is TGTGCCAGCAGTTCTGACTCCCCCGGTAATGAAAAACTGTTTTTT.

This chain connects TRBV3-1 to TRBJ2-2; 7 bases fit TRBD1. Per germline, CDR1 LGHDT and CDR2 YNNKEL (reference sequence). J gave up 6 bases and V 5 bases, and 6 bases lay outside the gene matches. The CDR3 is 14 amino acids. The CDR3 DNA sequence: TGTGCCAGCAGCACGGAAACAGGGGCCGGGGAGCTGTTTTTT. Its protein product is CASSTETGAGELFF.

The V and J genes are TRBV3-1 and TRBJ1-5, with TRBD1 matching 10 bases. Losses at the gene ends were 0 bases for V and 6 bases for J; bases not matched to a gene: 2. Per germline, CDR1 LGHDT and CDR2 YNNKEL (reference sequence). The CDR3 is 15 amino acids. For the CDR3, the DNA is TGTGCCAGCAGCCAAGATAGGACAGGGGGTCAGCCCCAGCATTTT. Translating gives CASSQDRTGGQPQHF.

In this sample, this clonotype turned up a few times. The rearrangement uses TRBV11-3 and TRBJ1-1; TRBD1 agrees at 10 bases. CDR1 and CDR2 from the germline V gene are SGHNT and YENEEA. The junction had 3 bases not matched to a gene; V was cut back by 5 bases and J by 3 bases. The CDR3 runs 14 residues. The CDR3 region has the DNA TGTGCCAGCAGCGAGACAGGGGGCTACACTGAAGCTTTCTTT. It yields the protein CASSETGGYTEAFF.

This clonotype was observed a handful of times. The chain has TRBV3-1 and TRBJ2-2; a weak D match, TRBD2 (6 bases). V lost 1 base to trimming and J lost 4 bases, with 16 bases between them. The germline CDR1 and CDR2 sequences are LGHDT and YNNKEL (reference sequence). CDR3 length: 17 residues. In nucleotides, the CDR3 is TGTGCCAGCAGCCAAGGGGCGGGACTCACCCTCACCGGGGAGCTGTTTTTT. It translates to CASSQGAGLTLTGELFF.

J is TRBJ1-2 and V is TRBV19; D may be TRBD1 (5 bases). Per the germline V gene, CDR1 is LNHDA and CDR2 is SQIVND (reference sequence). V was cut by 4 bases and J by 8 bases, with 14 bases left in between. The CDR3 length is 13 residues. The CDR3 protein is CASSKPGNGGYTF. The CDR3 coding sequence is TGTGCCAGTAGTAAGCCAGGGAATGGAGGCTACACCTTC.

The rearrangement joins TRBV28 to TRBJ2-5; D may correspond to TRBD1 or TRBD2 (5 bases each). Looked up from germline, CDR1 is MDHEN and CDR2 is SYDVKM. The CDR3 is 15 residues long. V dropped 3 bases and J dropped 2 bases, with 13 bases sitting between them. This chain's CDR3 is CASSFSGTLQETQYF. The CDR3 nucleotides are TGTGCCAGCAGTTTCTCCGGGACGTTACAAGAGACCCAGTACTTC.

This clonotype was counted a few times. A much larger clone sits a single nucleotide away, making a read error possible. The V gene is TRBV7-2, the J gene TRBJ1-5, with unresolved D. There are 13 residues in the CDR3. Germline V CDR1 and CDR2: SGHTA, FQGNSA. Trimming pared 5 bases from V and 3 bases from J, leaving 8 bases between. The DNA of the CDR3 is TGTGCCAGCAGCGCCCGGGCCAATCAGCCCCAGCATTTT. Translation: CASSARANQPQHF.

This clonotype was detected a few times. The chain recombines TRBV9 with TRBJ2-7, with D perhaps TRBD1 or TRBD2 (6 bases each). The length of the CDR3 is 14 residues. CDR1 SGDLS and CDR2 YYNGEE come from the germline V gene. V dropped 0 bases and J dropped 7 bases, with 14 bases sitting between them. The DNA for the CDR3 is TGTGCCAGCAGCGTAGAACAGGGACTCGGGGAGCAGTACTTC. It codes for CASSVEQGLGEQYF.

V usage is TRBV9 and J usage is TRBJ2-1; D ambiguous. V was cut by 2 bases and J by 5 bases, with 8 bases left in between. The CDR3 is 13 amino acids. Per the germline V gene, CDR1 is SGDLS and CDR2 is YYNGEE. CDR3 DNA: TGTGCCAGCAGCGTTCCAGGCAACAATGAGCAGTTCTTC. Its protein is CASSVPGNNEQFF.

This clonotype was observed a few times. The rearrangement joins TRBV29-1 to TRBJ1-1; unclear D gene. This CDR3 is 12 amino acids long. Trimming removed 5 bases at V and 0 bases at J, with 7 bases between. CDR1 and CDR2 (germline): SQVTM, ANQGSEA. CDR3 loop: CSVRELNTEAFF. The CDR3 region has the DNA TGCAGCGTTCGGGAACTGAACACTGAAGCTTTCTTT.